This is a list of T cell receptor beta chains from one sample in a study of blood T cell repertoires in COVID-19. Measured with immunoSEQ multiplex PCR; TCRdb has only the in-frame clones, and not every one. The sample carries some 310,000 clones, 90% recorded once. The sample consisted of peripheral blood. Receptor source: a woman under 40 with COVID-19, enrolled during active disease. Both conserved end residues are part of each CDR3. The order of the fields is D gene, V gene, CDR3 protein. D genes are given only for firm matches.

. TRBV7-5 CVRSLGTGSNEKLFF
TRBD1 TRBV11-2 CASSLQGAVGEKLFF
TRBD1 TRBV28 CASSSGQAKGNEQFF
TRBD1 TRBV11-1 CASSFLQGDTEAFF
. TRBV2 CASRGDGTSPGGETQYF
TRBD1 TRBV6-5 CASTRGHGDTQYF
TRBD1 TRBV6-5 CASRGTGGNTDTQYF
. TRBV10-3 CAISEGAADNSPLHF
. TRBV25-1 CASSAETGIDNQPQHF
. TRBV3-1/TRBV3-2 CASSQDQAGLETQYF
. TRBV24-1 CATSEGRAHNEQFF
TRBD2 TRBV13 CASSLRLAREQYF
TRBD2 TRBV5-4 CASTIAGASYNEQFF
. TRBV5-1 CASSEQGDGYTF
. TRBV5-1 CASSALDNEQFF
TRBD2 TRBV2 CASSLVTSAEQFF
TRBD1 TRBV2 CASSPDRGYDQPQHF
TRBD1 TRBV4-1 CASRRQGTNEKLFF
TRBD2 TRBV5-5 CASRLGLAGEYEQYF
TRBD2 TRBV7-6 CASSPWTSGTGELFF
. TRBV12-5 CASGSREYEQYF
TRBD1 TRBV19 CASSMPGTGYYEQYF
TRBD1 TRBV3-1/TRBV3-2 CASRPGQSTNEKLFF
. TRBV19 CASSIGTVTDTQYF
TRBD1 TRBV11-2 CASSLLSTGVRGTEAFF
. TRBV12-5 CASGLVVGQGYGGYTF
TRBD2 TRBV7-2 CASGGGAKVEQFF